Here is one T cell receptor beta chain with its context. The antigen is unknown. The V and J ends lost 0 bases and 3 bases respectively, with 11 bases between them. The CDR3 totals 15 residues. Per the germline V gene, CDR1 is SGHRS and CDR2 is YFSETQ. Use of 60 Vbeta and 13 Jbeta primers characterized the PCR. This table comes from immunoSEQ multiplex PCR, and its TCRdb copy is limited to in-frame clones, with some not included. The sample holds 90,000 to 120,000 clones; roughly 82% are singletons and the top ten take approximately 4.5%. The entry originates in a study of cytomegalovirus exposure and HLA in healthy donors. Points from the study as a whole: Investigators reported 150 to 200 TCR beta chains as tied to cytomegalovirus.

This chain joins TRBV5-1 and TRBJ2-3, with D possibly matching TRBD2 (6 bases). This TCR was recovered from a male donor in good health and CMV-seronegative. Material for sequencing was PBMCs. The CDR3 nucleotides are TGCGCCAGCAGCTTGGCGGGAGCGCCTACAGATACGCAGTATTTT. It translates to CASSLAGAPTDTQYF.